This T cell receptor (beta chain) is from a study of metastatic and nonmetastatic thyroid tumors. Study details: Comparative analysis of repertoires was undertaken across blood and tumor or nodule tissue obtained from malignant and benign thyroid patients.

Patients had received no treatment of any kind before thyroid surgery. In this sample, this clone turned up many times. Its antigen is currently unknown. Overall study findings and caveats: Versus benign nodules, malignant thyroid tumors reportedly had significantly higher TCR beta diversity, in blood and tumor.

CDR1 and CDR2 (germline): SGHDT, YYEEEE. The CDR3 totals 15 residues. J gave up 5 bases and V 2 bases, and 3 bases lay outside the gene matches. In the original workflow: What underpinned the distant-metastasis classifier for papillary thyroid cancer was the set of CDR3 differences across clinicopathological groups. TCRdb re-called the PCR reads via MiXCR. These V and J calls are TCRdb output, not the study's own analysis. The data hold some 37,000 clones, with roughly 20% observed a single time. The clonotype comes from a female donor with papillary thyroid cancer or a benign thyroid nodule (not recorded which). Some clones in this sample may be carry-over from other donors' samples. This chain uses TRBV5-6 with TRBJ2-1; 11 nucleotides agree with TRBD2. Sequencing used blood. CDR3 bases: TGTGCCAGCAGCTTCTTACTAGCGGGAGACAATGAGCAGTTCTTC. It translates to CASSFLLAGDNEQFF.